One sample yielded the 32 T cell receptor beta chains listed below, sequenced in a study of CD8 T cells in Susac syndrome. Random hexamers were used to reverse transcribe the RNA input (roughly 0.5 to 1 ug). TCRdb re-called the immunoSEQ multiplex PCR reads with MiXCR, one entry per CDR3 protein. This repertoire shows 350,000 to 550,000 distinct CDR3 sequences, around 85% found once; its top ten account for 0.09% to 0.15%. The sample comprised CD8+ T cells from PBMCs. These receptors were obtained from a human donor with multiple sclerosis.

V and J are TRBV19 and TRBJ2-2; TRBD2 is a possible D gene (6 bases). In germline, CDR1 is LNHDA, CDR2 SQIVND (reference sequence). This CDR3 is built from 15 residues. The V end lost 4 bases, the J end lost 0 bases, and 9 bases lay between the germline ends. The CDR3 DNA sequence: TGTGCCAGTAGTAAAGGCGGGACGAACACCGGGGAGCTGTTTTTT. Protein: CASSKGGTNTGELFF.

This clonotype was counted once. The CDR3 region is CAWSVFGREQYF. The DNA of the CDR3 is TGTGCCTGGAGTGTATTCGGTCGGGAGCAGTACTTC. This chain uses TRBV30 with TRBJ2-7; D call uncertain. The CDR3 loop spans 12 amino acids. Germline CDR1 reads GTSNPN; CDR2 reads SVGIG (reference sequence). The V end lost 0 bases, the J end lost 7 bases, and 10 bases lay between the germline ends.

This chain joins TRBV27 and TRBJ2-2, with D possibly matching TRBD2 (5 bases). There are 13 residues in the CDR3. The V end lost 5 bases, the J end lost 6 bases, and 10 bases lay between the germline ends. Germline assignment: CDR1 MNHEY and CDR2 SMNVEV (reference sequence). DNA of the CDR3: TGTGCCAGCAGTCCCCACGGGGCCGGGGAGCTGTTTTTT. As protein: CASSPHGAGELFF.

V and J are TRBV6-5 and TRBJ2-1; 8 bases are shared with TRBD2. V gave up 6 bases and J gave up 0 bases; unmatched junction bases: 4. This CDR3 spans 15 amino acids. Germline-derived CDR1 and CDR2 are MNHEY and SVGAGI. This CDR3 reads CASRERGSSYNEQFF. The CDR3 nucleotides read TGTGCCAGCAGGGAGCGGGGGAGCTCCTACAATGAGCAGTTCTTC.

The J gene is TRBJ1-1, the V gene TRBV20-1; possible D gene TRBD1, 6 bases. Germline lookup yields CDR1 DFQATT and CDR2 SNEGSKA (reference sequence). The ends were cut back, 1 base at V and 1 base at J, with 16 bases in the middle. This CDR3 spans 16 amino acids. Here the CDR3 reads CSARVRENRANTEAFF. Here the CDR3 DNA reads TGCAGTGCTAGAGTTCGGGAAAACAGGGCGAACACTGAAGCTTTCTTT.

This chain links TRBV6-2 or TRBV6-3 with TRBJ2-2, with D perhaps matching TRBD2 (5 bases). Trimming stripped 6 bases from V and 7 bases from J, with 9 bases between. Germline V CDR1 and CDR2: MNHEY, SVGEGT. The CDR3 sequence is 12 residues long. The CDR3 sequence: CASSGEGGELFF. The CDR3 nucleotides are TGTGCCAGCAGCGGTGAGGGCGGGGAGCTGTTTTTT.

The CDR3 loop reads CASSLEGFGTGELFF. In DNA form, the CDR3 reads TGCGCCAGCAGCTTGGAAGGTTTTGGCACCGGGGAGCTGTTTTTT. The rearrangement joins TRBV5-1 to TRBJ2-2; D unresolved. The CDR3 is 15 amino acids. V shed 0 bases and J shed 4 bases, with 10 bases lying between them. CDR1 SGHRS and CDR2 YFSETQ come from the germline V gene.

The V call is TRBV28, the J call TRBJ2-3; 7 nucleotides align to TRBD2. Unmatched junction bases numbered 11, after V lost 5 bases and J lost 0 bases. Germline values: CDR1 MDHEN, CDR2 SYDVKM. The length of the CDR3 is 17 residues. The CDR3 here is CASSPLSAGYSTDTQYF. The CDR3 DNA reads TGTGCCAGCAGTCCCCTGTCAGCGGGGTATAGCACAGATACGCAGTATTTT.

V gene TRBV12-3 or TRBV12-4 combines with J gene TRBJ2-2, with D unclear. This CDR3 spans 15 amino acids. V lost 5 bases and J lost 2, with 12 bases in between. CDR3 in amino acids: CASSTPGPNTGELFF. The CDR3 nucleotides are TGTGCCAGCAGTACTCCGGGCCCCAACACCGGGGAGCTGTTTTTT.

The chain couples TRBV5-4 to TRBJ2-3, with 7 bases matching TRBD2. This CDR3 has 18 residues. Trimming at V came to 4 bases and at J to 1 base, leaving 15 bases not matched to a gene. The germline V gene encodes CDR1 SGHNT and CDR2 YYREEE (reference sequence). The CDR3 spells CASSGPVSSGSRTDTQYF. DNA of the CDR3: TGTGCCAGCAGCGGACCGGTCTCTAGCGGAAGTCGCACAGATACGCAGTATTTT.

This clonotype was seen just once. The rearrangement uses TRBV14 and TRBJ2-1, with D possibly being TRBD1 (5 bases). Germline V gives CDR1 SGHDN, CDR2 FVKESK. The CDR3 is 13 amino acids. V lost 0 bases and J lost 9, with 9 bases in between. CDR3 residues: CASSQDRVFEQFF. CDR3 bases: TGTGCCAGCAGCCAAGACAGGGTATTTGAGCAGTTCTTC.

This clonotype has just one count. The chain couples TRBV4-1 to TRBJ1-2; 11 bases are a match to TRBD1. CDR1 is MGHRA, CDR2 YSYEKL, per germline. V lost 0 bases, J lost 1 base, and 7 bases stayed unmatched. The CDR3 is 18 residues long. The CDR3 DNA follows: TGCGCCAGCAGCCAAGAATGGAGGACAGGGGGCTTTAACTATGGCTACACCTTC. It encodes CASSQEWRTGGFNYGYTF.

The V and J genes are TRBV7-3 and TRBJ2-7; 10 positions agree with TRBD1. Germline V CDR1 and CDR2: SGHTA, FQGTGA. CDR3 length: 15 residues. The junction had 10 bases not matched to a gene; V was cut back by 4 bases and J by 7 bases. The CDR3 protein is CASSSTGTGAEEQYF. The CDR3 DNA reads TGTGCCAGCAGCTCAACCGGGACAGGGGCTGAAGAGCAGTACTTC.

In DNA form, the CDR3 reads TGTGCCTGGGATACTAGCGGGGGGGCCTCAGATACGCAGTATTTT. Residues: CAWDTSGGASDTQYF. The chain combines TRBV30 with TRBJ2-3; TRBD2 aligns across 13 bases. The germline V gene encodes CDR1 GTSNPN and CDR2 SVGIG (reference sequence). V lost 5 bases, J lost 4 bases, and 6 bases stayed unmatched. The CDR3 has 15 amino acids.

This clonotype is a singleton in its sample. The chain combines TRBV28 with TRBJ2-7; D assignment may be TRBD1 or TRBD2 (6 bases each). The V gene's germline CDR1 is MDHEN and CDR2 SYDVKM. The V and J ends lost 6 bases and 5 bases respectively, with 14 bases between them. The CDR3 consists of 13 residues. The CDR3 loop is CASSLTGRNEQYF. CDR3 nucleotide sequence: TGTGCCAGCAGCCTTACAGGGAGGAACGAGCAGTACTTC.

The V call is TRBV6-5, the J call TRBJ2-3; 10 bases are a match to TRBD2. The germline gives CDR1 MNHEY, CDR2 SVGAGI. The CDR3 is made up of 16 amino acids. Unmatched junction bases numbered 8, after V lost 2 bases and J lost 6 bases. CDR3 in DNA: TGTGCCAGCAGTTACGAGCGGGAGGGCCACCCCGATACGCAGTATTTT. Translated: CASSYEREGHPDTQYF.

This clonotype has only one observation. The chain carries TRBV6-5 and TRBJ2-2, with D unclear. CDR3 length: 14 residues. Germline-derived CDR1 and CDR2 are MNHEY and SVGAGI. V was shortened by 4 bases and J by 8 bases, with 14 bases between the two germline ends. The CDR3 spells CASSFLDWSGELFF. CDR3 nucleotides: TGTGCCAGCAGTTTCCTCGACTGGTCGGGGGAGCTGTTTTTT.

The chain has TRBV13 and TRBJ1-2; D call uncertain. The CDR3 runs to 13 residues. Germline CDR1 PRHDT, CDR2 FYEKMQ (reference sequence). CDR3: CAFNRAGSIGYTF. CDR3 nucleotide sequence: TGTGCGTTTAACCGAGCTGGGTCGATAGGCTACACCTTC.

The chain couples TRBV5-1 to TRBJ2-7, with a tentative D call TRBD1 (6 bases). The CDR3 runs to 15 residues. V was trimmed by 0 bases and J by 5 bases, leaving 15 bases between them. Per germline, CDR1 SGHRS and CDR2 YFSETQ. The CDR3 loop reads CASSLAGRGRDEQYF. CDR3 bases: TGCGCCAGCAGCTTGGCCGGCAGGGGACGAGACGAGCAGTACTTC.

The V call is TRBV7-9, the J call TRBJ2-1; possibly TRBD1 for D (5 bases). Germline CDR1 and CDR2: SEHNR and FQNEAQ (reference sequence). This CDR3 contains 17 residues. Trimming stripped 4 bases from V and 6 bases from J, with 22 bases between. The CDR3 reads CASSSPVLADIFNEQFF. DNA for the CDR3: TGTGCCAGCAGCTCCCCCGTCCTGGCGGACATATTCAATGAGCAGTTCTTC.

This rearrangement joins TRBV5-4 to TRBJ1-2; 7 bases map to TRBD1. Germline loops: CDR1 SGHNT, CDR2 YYREEE (reference sequence). V lost 0 bases, J lost 8 bases, and 16 bases stayed unmatched. The CDR3 length is 17 residues. Written as DNA, the CDR3 is TGTGCCAGCAGCTTGGACGGGACAGCGTTTAGGTCTTGGGGCTACACCTTC. Translated: CASSLDGTAFRSWGYTF.

The V gene is TRBV29-1, the J gene TRBJ2-7; D gene unclear. From germline, CDR1 is SQVTM and CDR2 ANQGSEA. The CDR3 is 13 residues long. Trimming left V 1 base short and J 2 bases short, with 9 bases between. CDR3 residues: CSVEGVTPYEQYF. DNA of the CDR3: TGCAGCGTTGAAGGGGTAACTCCCTACGAGCAGTACTTC.

V usage is TRBV5-1 and J usage is TRBJ1-5; no clear D. From germline, CDR1 is SGHRS and CDR2 YFSETQ. The CDR3 length is 15 residues. Between the trimmed V and J ends, which lost 4 bases and 5 bases, there was a span of 16 bases. DNA of the CDR3: TGCGCCAGCAGCCCCATGGGAGGATTTGATCAGCCCCAGCATTTT. This translates into CASSPMGGFDQPQHF.

The chain joins TRBV27 to TRBJ1-5; no firm D call. V was shortened by 7 bases and J by 7 bases, with 11 bases between the two germline ends. Germline V gene lookup returns CDR1 MNHEY and CDR2 SMNVEV (reference sequence). The CDR3 sequence is 12 residues long. The CDR3 loop reads CASTSPEQPQHF. The CDR3 nucleotides read TGTGCCAGCACCTCCCCCGAGCAGCCCCAGCATTTT.

The V and J genes are TRBV19 and TRBJ2-2, with no clear D. Germline-derived CDR1 and CDR2 are LNHDA and SQIVND (reference sequence). V lost 6 bases and J 1 base, leaving 15 bases between the germline ends. The CDR3 consists of 16 residues. This CDR3 is CASSPIDGENTGELFF. The DNA for the CDR3 is TGTGCCAGTAGCCCAATCGACGGTGAGAACACCGGGGAGCTGTTTTTT.

The rearrangement joins TRBV28 to TRBJ2-1; TRBD2 might be the D (5 bases). V was cut by 4 bases and J by 9 bases, with 10 bases left in between. CDR1 is MDHEN and CDR2 is SYDVKM in the germline V gene. This CDR3 has 12 amino acids. The CDR3 reads CASSSSGVEQFF. CDR3 in DNA: TGTGCCAGCAGTTCGAGCGGTGTTGAGCAGTTCTTC.

This clonotype appeared a single time. The chain recombines TRBV6-5 with TRBJ1-1, with D unclear. Trimming took 7 bases from V and 0 from J, leaving 15 bases between them. CDR1 MNHEY and CDR2 SVGAGI come from the germline V gene. This CDR3 is 15 amino acids long. CDR3 sequence reads: CASTVRDGLNTEAFF. CDR3 sequence (DNA): TGTGCCAGCACTGTACGAGACGGGTTGAACACTGAAGCTTTCTTT.

The CDR3 loop reads CASSPAVTYEQYF. For the CDR3, the DNA is TGTGCCAGCAGCCCCGCTGTAACCTACGAGCAGTACTTC. V is TRBV7-9 and J is TRBJ2-7, with D unresolved. The CDR3 runs 13 residues. CDR1 and CDR2 from the germline V gene are SEHNR and FQNEAQ (reference sequence). The V end lost 5 bases, the J end lost 2 bases, and 10 bases lay between the germline ends.

The chain recombines TRBV7-6 with TRBJ2-3; 8 bases fit TRBD1. There are 16 residues in the CDR3. The junction had 7 bases not matched to a gene; V was cut back by 2 bases and J by 3 bases. Per the germline V gene, CDR1 is SGHVS and CDR2 is FNYEAQ. CDR3 residues: CASSLKPGGITDTQYF. The CDR3 nucleotides are TGTGCCAGCAGCTTAAAGCCAGGGGGCATAACAGATACGCAGTATTTT.

The chain couples TRBV7-2 to TRBJ1-3, with no clear D. Trimming stripped 8 bases from V and 0 bases from J, with 8 bases between. The CDR3 runs to 13 residues. Germline lookup yields CDR1 SGHTA and CDR2 FQGNSA. The CDR3 coding sequence is TGTGCCAGCCGGGCCCCCTCTGGAAACACCATATATTTT. It yields the protein CASRAPSGNTIYF.

In its sample, this clonotype was seen once. The chain links TRBV11-2 to TRBJ1-2; D possibly corresponds to TRBD1 (5 bases). V was cut by 1 base and J by 4 bases, with 13 bases left in between. From germline, CDR1 is SGHAT and CDR2 FQNNGV. This CDR3 has 15 residues. The CDR3 DNA reads as TGTGCCAGCAGCTTAGGCCAGGGCTTCGCCTATGGCTACACCTTC. This encodes CASSLGQGFAYGYTF. The whole variable domain, filled in from reference TRBV11-2 and TRBJ1-2, reads EAGVAQSPRYKIIEKRQSVAFWCNPISGHATLYWYQQILGQGPKLLIQFQNNGVVDDSQLPKDRFSAERLKGVDSTLKIQPAKLEDSAVYLCASSLGQGFAYGYTFGSGTRLTVV.

This chain joins TRBV4-1 and TRBJ2-2, with D unresolved. CDR1 and CDR2 (germline): MGHRA, YSYEKL. Trimming shortened V by 0 bases and J by 8 bases, and 10 bases separated the two germline ends. This CDR3 region has 14 residues. The CDR3 DNA sequence: TGCGCCAGCAGCCAAGATCCCAGCCCGGGGGAGCTGTTTTTT. This sequence encodes CASSQDPSPGELFF.